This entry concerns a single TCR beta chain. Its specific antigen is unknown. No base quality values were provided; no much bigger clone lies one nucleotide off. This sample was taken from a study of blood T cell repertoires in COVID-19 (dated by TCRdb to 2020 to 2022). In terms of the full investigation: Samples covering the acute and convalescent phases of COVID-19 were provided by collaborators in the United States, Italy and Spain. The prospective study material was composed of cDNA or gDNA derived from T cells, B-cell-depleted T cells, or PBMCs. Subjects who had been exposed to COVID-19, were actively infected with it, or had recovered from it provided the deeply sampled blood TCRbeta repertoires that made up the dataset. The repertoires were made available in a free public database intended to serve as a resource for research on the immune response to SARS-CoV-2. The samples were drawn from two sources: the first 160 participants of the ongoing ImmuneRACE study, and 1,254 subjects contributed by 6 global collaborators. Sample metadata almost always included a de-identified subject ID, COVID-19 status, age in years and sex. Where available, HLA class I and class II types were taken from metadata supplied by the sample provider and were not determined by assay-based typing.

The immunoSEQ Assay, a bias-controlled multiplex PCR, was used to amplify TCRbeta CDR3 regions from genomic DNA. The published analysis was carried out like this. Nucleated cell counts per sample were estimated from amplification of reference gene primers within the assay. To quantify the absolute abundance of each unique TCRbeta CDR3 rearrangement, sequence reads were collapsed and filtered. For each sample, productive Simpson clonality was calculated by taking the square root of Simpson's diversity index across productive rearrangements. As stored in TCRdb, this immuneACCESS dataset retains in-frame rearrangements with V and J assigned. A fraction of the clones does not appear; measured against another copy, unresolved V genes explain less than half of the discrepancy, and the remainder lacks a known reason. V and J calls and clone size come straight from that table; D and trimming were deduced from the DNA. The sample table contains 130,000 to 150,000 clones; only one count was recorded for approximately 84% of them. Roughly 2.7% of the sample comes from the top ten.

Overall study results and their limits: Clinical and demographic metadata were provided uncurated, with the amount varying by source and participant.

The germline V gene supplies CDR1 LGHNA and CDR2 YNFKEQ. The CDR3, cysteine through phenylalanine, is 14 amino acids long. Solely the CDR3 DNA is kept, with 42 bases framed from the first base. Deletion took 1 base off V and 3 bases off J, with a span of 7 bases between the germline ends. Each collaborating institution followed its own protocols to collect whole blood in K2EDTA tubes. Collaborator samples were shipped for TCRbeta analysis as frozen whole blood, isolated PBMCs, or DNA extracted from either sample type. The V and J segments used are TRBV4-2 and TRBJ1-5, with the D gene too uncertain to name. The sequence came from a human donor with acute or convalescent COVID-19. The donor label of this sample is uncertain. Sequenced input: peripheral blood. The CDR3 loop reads CASSQGEDNQPQHF. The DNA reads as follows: TGTGCCAGCAGCCAAGGGGAGGACAATCAGCCCCAGCATTTT.